These T cell receptor beta chains were read from a single sample in a study of Graves' ophthalmopathy and Graves' hyperthyroidism. TCRdb independently ran MiXCR on the multiplex PCR reads; one entry per CDR3 protein. The data show around 40,000 distinct CDR3 sequences, 52% seen once. Sequenced input: peripheral blood. The receptors come from an adult man with Graves' ophthalmopathy. The CDR3 runs from the conserved cysteine through the conserved F or W. The order of the fields is J gene, D gene, clone size, V gene, CDR3 DNA, CDR3 protein. D genes are given only for firm matches. A row's size may be missing; if present it is once, few, many or a size class.

j_gene: TRBJ2-7; d_gene: .; abundance: .; v_gene: TRBV19; CDR3nt: TGTGCCAGTAGTCCAGCGACAGGAAGAACCTACGAGCAGTACTTC; CDR3aa: CASSPATGRTYEQYF
j_gene: TRBJ2-3; d_gene: .; abundance: medium-sized; v_gene: TRBV15; CDR3nt: TGTGCCACCAGCAGAAGCACAGATACGCAGTATTTT; CDR3aa: CATSRSTDTQYF
j_gene: TRBJ2-7; d_gene: .; abundance: .; v_gene: TRBV7-6; CDR3nt: TGTGCCAGCAGCTTAGGCTGGGGTAACGAGCAGTACTTC; CDR3aa: CASSLGWGNEQYF
j_gene: TRBJ2-1; d_gene: TRBD2; abundance: .; v_gene: TRBV2; CDR3nt: TGTGCCAGCAGGGAGACTAGCGGGAGGGGGGGTGAGCAGTTCTTC; CDR3aa: CASRETSGRGGEQFF
j_gene: TRBJ2-1; d_gene: TRBD1; abundance: few; v_gene: TRBV24-1; CDR3nt: TGTGCCACCAGTGACCGAACGGGACAGGGGGACTACAATGAGCAGTTCTTC; CDR3aa: CATSDRTGQGDYNEQFF
j_gene: TRBJ2-7; d_gene: TRBD2; abundance: .; v_gene: TRBV5-6; CDR3nt: TGTGCCAGCAGCGGGAGCGGGAGGATCTACGAGCAGTACTTC; CDR3aa: CASSGSGRIYEQYF
j_gene: TRBJ2-7; d_gene: .; abundance: .; v_gene: TRBV5-4; CDR3nt: TGTGCCAGCACCCGGGCCAACGAGCAGTACTTC; CDR3aa: CASTRANEQYF
j_gene: TRBJ1-1; d_gene: .; abundance: .; v_gene: TRBV19; CDR3nt: TGTGCCAGTAGTATAGTTTTAGGGAACACTGAAGCTTTCTTT; CDR3aa: CASSIVLGNTEAFF
j_gene: TRBJ1-3; d_gene: .; abundance: .; v_gene: TRBV2; CDR3nt: TGTGCCAGCAGTGTTTCCAAGGGGAGGCGAAACACCATATATTTT; CDR3aa: CASSVSKGRRNTIYF
j_gene: TRBJ2-2; d_gene: .; abundance: .; v_gene: TRBV7-3; CDR3nt: TGTGCCAGCAGAGGAGGGCCGCTGATTGGGGAGCTGTTTTTT; CDR3aa: CASRGGPLIGELFF
j_gene: TRBJ1-3; d_gene: .; abundance: once; v_gene: TRBV6-2/TRBV6-3; CDR3nt: TGTGCCAGCAGTTACTCTTACCGGGAGGCTGGAAACACCATACATTTT; CDR3aa: CASSYSYREAGNTIHF
j_gene: TRBJ2-5; d_gene: .; abundance: many; v_gene: TRBV20-1; CDR3nt: TGCAGTGCTAGAGATCAATATGGGGATCTAGAGACCCAGTACTTC; CDR3aa: CSARDQYGDLETQYF
j_gene: TRBJ2-3; d_gene: TRBD2; abundance: many; v_gene: TRBV4-2; CDR3nt: TGTGCCAGCAGCCCTACTAGCGGGGGGCACACAGATACGCAGTATTTT; CDR3aa: CASSPTSGGHTDTQYF
j_gene: TRBJ2-7; d_gene: TRBD2; abundance: .; v_gene: TRBV7-9; CDR3nt: TGTGCCAGCAGCTCTGGACTAGCGGGCCCCTACGAGCAGTACTTC; CDR3aa: CASSSGLAGPYEQYF
j_gene: TRBJ2-7; d_gene: TRBD2; abundance: .; v_gene: TRBV20-1; CDR3nt: TGCAGTGCTATTAGCGGGAGTAGGTACGAGCAGTACTTC; CDR3aa: CSAISGSRYEQYF
j_gene: TRBJ2-1; d_gene: TRBD1; abundance: many; v_gene: TRBV4-1; CDR3nt: TGCGCCAGCAGCCAGAGGGGACAGGGAGATTCCAATGAGCAGTTCTTC; CDR3aa: CASSQRGQGDSNEQFF
j_gene: TRBJ2-3; d_gene: TRBD1; abundance: .; v_gene: TRBV2; CDR3nt: TGTGCCAGCAGGGACGGGACAGCTTACACAGATACGCAGTATTTT; CDR3aa: CASRDGTAYTDTQYF
j_gene: TRBJ2-1; d_gene: TRBD2; abundance: medium-sized; v_gene: TRBV20-1; CDR3nt: TGCAGTGCTAGAACTAGCGGGAGATCGGAGCAGTTCTTC; CDR3aa: CSARTSGRSEQFF
j_gene: TRBJ1-3; d_gene: .; abundance: many; v_gene: TRBV6-1; CDR3nt: TGTGCCAGCAGTGTCAGCTGGGGTGGAAACACCATATATTTT; CDR3aa: CASSVSWGGNTIYF
j_gene: TRBJ1-1; d_gene: .; abundance: .; v_gene: TRBV6-5; CDR3nt: TGTGCCACCGGGGGGAACACTGAAGCTTTCTTT; CDR3aa: CATGGNTEAFF
j_gene: TRBJ2-6; d_gene: .; abundance: .; v_gene: TRBV19; CDR3nt: TGTGCCAGTAGTATGCCCACGGGGGGCCGCGGCCTGACTTTC; CDR3aa: CASSMPTGGRGLTF
j_gene: TRBJ2-7; d_gene: .; abundance: .; v_gene: TRBV11-2; CDR3nt: TGTGCCAGCAGTTCGACGGGGGGCCCCTACTCCTACGAGCAGTACTTC; CDR3aa: CASSSTGGPYSYEQYF
j_gene: TRBJ1-6; d_gene: .; abundance: many; v_gene: TRBV6-5; CDR3nt: TGTGCCAGCACCCCCGCGGACAGAAGATATAATTCACCCCTCCACTTT; CDR3aa: CASTPADRRYNSPLHF
j_gene: TRBJ2-7; d_gene: TRBD1; abundance: .; v_gene: TRBV5-1; CDR3nt: TGTGCCAGCAGCCCACAGGGGTCCGAGCAGTACTTC; CDR3aa: CASSPQGSEQYF
j_gene: TRBJ2-2; d_gene: TRBD2; abundance: many; v_gene: TRBV9; CDR3nt: TGTGCCAGCAGCGTAACTAGCGGGACGAACACCGGGGAGCTGTTTTTT; CDR3aa: CASSVTSGTNTGELFF
j_gene: TRBJ2-6; d_gene: TRBD1; abundance: .; v_gene: TRBV9; CDR3nt: TGTGCCAGCAGCGAGGGACAGTCGGCCAACGTCCTGACTTTC; CDR3aa: CASSEGQSANVLTF
j_gene: TRBJ2-3; d_gene: .; abundance: .; v_gene: TRBV7-2; CDR3nt: TGTGCCAGCAGTTTTTACAGCACAGATACGCAGTATTTT; CDR3aa: CASSFYSTDTQYF
j_gene: TRBJ2-1; d_gene: TRBD2; abundance: many; v_gene: TRBV7-9; CDR3nt: TGTGCCAGCAGCTTTCCCCTAGCGGGAGGCCGCTCCTACAATGAGCAGTTCTTC; CDR3aa: CASSFPLAGGRSYNEQFF
j_gene: TRBJ2-3; d_gene: .; abundance: many; v_gene: TRBV7-3; CDR3nt: TGTGCCAGCAGCTTAAGTCCAGATACGCAGTATTTT; CDR3aa: CASSLSPDTQYF
j_gene: TRBJ2-3; d_gene: TRBD1; abundance: .; v_gene: TRBV3-1; CDR3nt: TGTGCCAGCAGCCGAAACGACAGGGGGGTTAAGGAAGATACGCAGTATTTT; CDR3aa: CASSRNDRGVKEDTQYF
j_gene: TRBJ2-2; d_gene: .; abundance: many; v_gene: TRBV5-1; CDR3nt: TGCGCCAGCAGCCTTAGGACAGTCCAGACGCCCGGGGAGCTGTTTTTT; CDR3aa: CASSLRTVQTPGELFF